This T cell receptor beta chain is from a study of shared clonotypes between healthy human individuals. Findings and limits, study-wide: Clonotype sharing among donors was expected to depend on sequencing depth. Generation probabilities were higher for clonotypes shared across all four sorted-subset donors than for unshared ones.

The CDR3 consists of 16 residues. Trimming cost V 2 bases and J 4 bases; bases outside gene matches: 8. Germline CDR1 WNHNN, CDR2 SYGVQD (reference sequence). This was a deep-level run. Clones were read by immunoSEQ multiplex PCR, and TCRdb kept only the in-frame ones, dropping some. Of under 2,000,000 clones listed, approximately 95% were seen once; the top ten hold 1.2%. Comments on this clone: Its target is unknown.

Naive CD8 cells lacked CD45RO and underwent positive selection for CCR7, leaving out terminally differentiated effector memory CD45RA+ cells. This chain links TRBV10-1 with TRBJ2-1, with 7 bases fitting TRBD2. The sequence derives from a man younger than 35 in good health. The specimen sequenced was naive CD8+ T cells sorted from blood. CDR3 residues: CASSEEQRDAYNEQFF. In nucleotides, the CDR3 is TGCGCCAGCAGTGAGGAGCAGCGGGACGCGTACAATGAGCAGTTCTTC.